The clone carrying this T cell receptor beta chain was recorded once. This sample is drawn from a study of blood T cell repertoires in COVID-19. Study background: COVID-19 samples from acute and convalescent phases originated in the United States, Italy and Spain. PBMCs, B-cell-depleted T cells, or T cells were the source of the cDNA or gDNA that made up the material.

V trimming: 4 bases; J trimming: 6 bases; junction bases outside the gene matches: 6. The CDR3 has 13 residues. CDR1 is WNHNN and CDR2 is SYGVQD in the germline V gene (reference sequence). As processed by the authors: Reference gene primer amplification gave estimated nucleated cell counts. Clones were read by immunoSEQ multiplex PCR, and TCRdb kept only the in-frame ones, dropping some. V and J calls and clone size are given by that table; D and trimming were obtained from the DNA. The data contain roughly 130,000 clones, less than 90% of them singletons. Material for sequencing was peripheral blood. This sequence was found in a woman in her twenties or thirties who had recovered from COVID-19. The J gene is TRBJ2-7, the V gene TRBV10-1; 7 positions agree with TRBD2. The CDR3 DNA is TGCGCCAGCAGTGCCCCAGGGAGGGCCGAGCAGTACTTC. The encoded protein is CASSAPGRAEQYF.